The present T cell receptor (beta chain) was sequenced within a study of blood T cell repertoires in COVID-19. In this sample, this clone turned up once. CDR1 is MNHEY, CDR2 SVGAGI, per germline. The CDR3 is made up of 15 amino acids. V gave up 5 bases and J gave up 8 bases; unmatched junction bases: 11. TCRdb's table, derived via immunoSEQ multiplex PCR, lists solely in-frame clones and lacks some. This sample has about 400,000 clones, with 70% to 90% found just once. The sequence derives from a human donor in a cohort sampled during active COVID-19. The sample taken for sequencing was peripheral blood. This rearrangement joins TRBV6-5 to TRBJ2-1; 8 bases align to TRBD2. The CDR3 loop is CASSREAGEGDEQFF. In nucleotides, the CDR3 is TGTGCCAGCAGTCGAGAAGCGGGAGAGGGGGATGAGCAGTTCTTC.